Listed here is a single TCR beta chain. V shed 0 bases and J shed 1 base, with 28 bases lying between them. From germline, CDR1 is LNHNV and CDR2 YYDKDF (reference sequence). This CDR3 contains 21 residues. These data originate in a study of cytomegalovirus exposure and HLA in healthy donors. Study context: As released early, the data held roughly 85 million unique TCRs from HLA-typed donors.

13 Jbeta primers and 60 Vbeta primers were used for the PCR. Clones were read by immunoSEQ multiplex PCR, and TCRdb kept only the in-frame ones, dropping some. The data show about 150,000 clones, with roughly 80% seen just once and 3% to 3.5% held by the top ten. The sequence came from a man between 40 and 49 years old in good health and CMV-seronegative. The chain has TRBV15 and TRBJ2-7, with D maybe TRBD1 (8 bases). Sequencing was performed on PBMCs. CDR3 coding DNA: TGTGCCACCAGCAGAGATTATTGGGAGGGCCGGACAGGGAATGGTTCCTACGAGCAGTACTTC. Translating gives CATSRDYWEGRTGNGSYEQYF.